The entry below gives a single T cell receptor beta chain sequence along with its context. The antigen remains unidentified. These data come from a study of T cell repertoires in cytomegalovirus infection. Study overall: An indication of both CMV infection and matching HLA type came from public TCR beta signatures. Study-level findings and limits: Dominating the ex vivo response were HLA-C-restricted CMV-specific TCR beta clonotypes. CMV carriers having the relevant HLA were flagged by cumulative public TCR beta family frequency.

TCRdb ran MiXCR on the reads and lists one entry per CDR3 protein. Altogether about 440,000 distinct CDR3 sequences are present, roughly 30% being singletons, with the ten largest covering about an eighth. Specimen: PBMCs. The TCR was taken from a human donor in good health (CMV status not recorded). Some clones in this sample may be carry-over from other donors' samples.

Here the CDR3 DNA reads TGTGCCAGTAGTATAAACAGCGGAATCGATTATAGCAATCAGCCCCAGCATTTT. It codes for CASSINSGIDYSNQPQHF. The chain has TRBV19 and TRBJ1-5; D remains unclear. From germline, CDR1 is LNHDA and CDR2 SQIVND (reference sequence). V shed 2 bases and J shed 0 bases, with 17 bases lying between them. The CDR3 is 18 residues long.